The 17 T cell receptor beta chains below were found in one sample sequenced in a study of blood T cell repertoires in COVID-19 (dated by TCRdb to 2019 to 2021). The library was obtained by the immunoSEQ multiplex PCR assay. The table comes from immuneACCESS by way of TCRdb, which keeps in-frame sequences with V and J called. Part of the clones is missing from these tables; in studies checked, under half for an unresolved V gene and the rest for unknown reasons. The sample has 99,000 or so clones on record, about four fifths of them singletons. Jointly, the top ten make up about 5% of the sample. The specimen sequenced was peripheral blood. The receptors were gathered from a man in his 60s with acute or convalescent COVID-19.

V gene TRBV29-1 combines with J gene TRBJ1-1; tentative D call: TRBD1 (6 bases). The V and J ends lost 7 bases and 1 base respectively, with 10 bases between them. Germline V gene data show CDR1 as SQVTM and CDR2 as ANQGSEA. The CDR3 totals 12 residues. The CDR3 DNA follows: TGCAGCGGGGGGGCCGCGAACACTGAAGCTTTCTTT. Its protein is CSGGAANTEAFF.

This clone was detected once. V gene TRBV6-2 or TRBV6-3 combines with J gene TRBJ2-5; 8 nucleotides agree with TRBD2. CDR1 is MNHEY, CDR2 SVGEGT, per germline. The CDR3 is 14 amino acids. J was trimmed by 4 bases and V by 3 bases; bases with no gene match: 4. The DNA for the CDR3 is TGTGCCAGCAGTTATCTTAGCGGGATAGAGACCCAGTACTTC. This encodes CASSYLSGIETQYF.

The genes are TRBV6-2 or TRBV6-3 and TRBJ2-7, with 9 nucleotides matching TRBD2. The ends lost 0 bases at V and 6 bases at J; junction bases unmatched: 9. CDR3 size: 16 residues. CDR1 is MNHEY, CDR2 SVGEGT, per germline. The CDR3 DNA is TGTGCCAGCAGTTACTCGAAGTGGGCTAGCGGGATCGAGCAGTACTTC. Translation gives CASSYSKWASGIEQYF.

The chain uses TRBV5-1 and TRBJ2-7, with D unresolved. Per the germline V gene, CDR1 is SGHRS and CDR2 is YFSETQ. The CDR3 runs to 15 residues. V lost 0 bases to trimming and J lost 3 bases, with 13 bases between them. The CDR3 DNA is TGCGCCAGCAGCTTGGAGAGCTCTGCGTTCTACGAGCAGTACTTC. It is translated as CASSLESSAFYEQYF. Combining the CDR3 with reference TRBV5-1 and TRBJ2-7 gives the whole variable domain KAGVTQTPRYLIKTRGQQVTLSCSPISGHRSVSWYQQTPGQGLQFLFEYFSETQRNKGNFPGRFSGRQFSNSRSEMNVSTLELGDSALYLCASSLESSAFYEQYFGPGTRLTVT.

This sequence joins TRBV6-6 and TRBJ1-1; D may be TRBD1 (5 bases). The germline V gene has CDR1 MNHNY and CDR2 SVGAGI (reference sequence). V lost 5 bases and J lost 3, with 16 bases in between. The CDR3 runs to 15 residues. This CDR3 reads CASSRTGGDHTEAFF. The CDR3 DNA follows: TGTGCCAGCAGTCGCACCGGGGGGGACCACACTGAAGCTTTCTTT.

V gene TRBV19 combines with J gene TRBJ1-6; no reliable D call. Germline lookup yields CDR1 LNHDA and CDR2 SQIVND (reference sequence). The CDR3 length is 17 residues. V lost 3 bases to trimming and J lost 0 bases, with 12 bases between them. The CDR3 region is CASSMAAQSSYNSPLHF. CDR3 coding DNA: TGTGCCAGTAGTATGGCGGCTCAAAGCTCCTATAATTCACCCCTCCACTTT.

The V and J genes are TRBV6-5 and TRBJ1-2, with a tentative D call TRBD1 (6 bases). V lost 5 bases and J 7 bases, leaving 17 bases between the germline ends. Germline V gene lookup returns CDR1 MNHEY and CDR2 SVGAGI. There are 14 residues in the CDR3. The CDR3 bases are TGTGCCAGCAGTCGAGCGGGGGCTGGGGGTGGCTACACCTTC. Encoded protein: CASSRAGAGGGYTF.

The CDR3 DNA reads TGTGCCAGTAGACTCTTCTGGACAGGGAAGAACACCGGGGAGCTGTTTTTT. Protein sequence: CASRLFWTGKNTGELFF. The chain joins TRBV19 to TRBJ2-2; TRBD1 agrees at 8 bases. This CDR3 is built from 17 residues. Germline assignment: CDR1 LNHDA and CDR2 SQIVND (reference sequence). J lost 1 base, V lost 6 bases, and 10 bases had no gene match.

The genes are TRBV3-1 (or the pseudogene TRBV3-2) and TRBJ2-1, with D perhaps matching TRBD1 (6 bases). CDR1 and CDR2 (germline): LGHDT, YNNKEL (reference sequence). The CDR3 has 16 residues. Trimming removed 2 bases from V and 7 bases from J, with 18 bases in between. CDR3 residues: CASSQRRQGNLNEQFF. In nucleotides, the CDR3 is TGTGCCAGCAGCCAAAGACGGCAGGGGAATCTAAATGAGCAGTTCTTC.

The chain is built from TRBV6-5 and TRBJ2-1; 8 bases are a match to TRBD2. Germline V gene data show CDR1 as MNHEY and CDR2 as SVGAGI. The CDR3 extends over 15 amino acids. With V trimmed by 6 bases and J by 2 bases, 6 bases remained unmatched. The CDR3 spells CASRTAGGPYNEQFF. CDR3 bases: TGTGCCAGCAGGACCGCGGGGGGTCCCTACAATGAGCAGTTCTTC.

The V call is TRBV28, the J call TRBJ1-3; D possibly corresponds to TRBD1 (5 bases). Germline CDR1 MDHEN, CDR2 SYDVKM. The CDR3 has 18 residues. V lost 3 bases to trimming and J lost 5 bases, with 23 bases between them. CDR3 DNA sequence: TGTGCCAGCAGTTTCCCAAGTCGTAGCGGGGGGAGAAGAAACACCATATATTTT. Protein sequence: CASSFPSRSGGRRNTIYF.

This chain links TRBV10-1 with TRBJ2-5, with 9 bases identical to TRBD2. V was clipped by 1 base and J by 3 bases; unmatched bases: 3. The CDR3 extends over 15 amino acids. Germline CDR1 and CDR2: WNHNN and SYGVQD (reference sequence). In DNA form, the CDR3 reads TGCGCCAGCAGTGAGTTTTCTAGCGGGAAAGAGACCCAGTACTTC. It yields the protein CASSEFSSGKETQYF.

The V and J genes are TRBV21-1 and TRBJ1-1; the D segment call TRBD1 is taken from the table without a DNA check. TRBV21-1 has pseudogene status. This CDR3 comprises 16 residues. CDR3 region: CASRRNEGDRVTEAFF. In nucleotides, the CDR3 is TGTGCCAGCAGAAGAAACGAGGGGGACAGGGTCACTGAAGCTTTCTTT.

This clone has just one count. The chain recombines TRBV2 with TRBJ2-3, with 8 bases matching TRBD1. The trim removed 7 bases at V and 1 base at J, leaving 10 bases unmatched. CDR1 is SNHLY, CDR2 FYNNEI, per germline. The length of the CDR3 is 16 residues. The CDR3 DNA reads TGTGCCAGCACCTCGACCCGGGACAGGCGCACAGATACGCAGTATTTT. This encodes CASTSTRDRRTDTQYF.

The J gene is TRBJ2-7, the V gene TRBV6-5, with TRBD2 as a possible D gene (6 bases). Germline lookup yields CDR1 MNHEY and CDR2 SVGAGI. The V gene lost 6 bases and the J gene lost 3 bases, with 15 bases spanning the gap. The CDR3 has 14 residues. CDR3 in amino acids: CASSPRGDFYEQYF. The DNA of the CDR3 is TGTGCCAGCAGCCCCCGCGGGGACTTCTACGAGCAGTACTTC.

The chain carries TRBV5-4 and TRBJ1-2, with TRBD1 identical over 8 bases. CDR1 is SGHNT, CDR2 YYREEE, per germline (reference sequence). The CDR3 loop spans 15 amino acids. Unmatched junction bases numbered 8, after V lost 4 bases and J lost 3 bases. The CDR3 coding sequence is TGTGCCAGCAGCCGAAAGACAGGGGTTGACTATGGCTACACCTTC. This gives the protein CASSRKTGVDYGYTF.

This rearrangement joins TRBV29-1 to TRBJ1-5; possibly TRBD1 for D (5 bases). V shed 3 bases and J shed 5 bases, with 11 bases lying between them. Germline values: CDR1 SQVTM, CDR2 ANQGSEA. This CDR3 has 13 amino acids. The CDR3: CSVEVGGDQPQHF. In DNA, the CDR3 is TGCAGCGTTGAGGTTGGGGGGGATCAGCCCCAGCATTTT.